This record looks at one TCR beta chain sequence and its context. This clone's antigen is unknown. The record has no base qualities; no much larger clone is one base away. Library preparation was by PCR. Sequencing instrument: Illumina HiSeq 2500. Molecular barcoding was employed in the preparation of TCR libraries, with unique molecular identifiers being used to normalize TCRbeta repertoire quantification. TCRdb redid the processing of the public reads, applying fastp at Q25 and MiXCR, and retained in-frame beta chains. Every CDR3 protein is listed once, alongside the most common genes and DNA of its rows. Across this sample there are about 350,000 distinct CDR3 sequences, with 15% to 20% seen only once. The ten largest account for around 38% of the sample. These data belong to a study of T-cell reconstitution after alpha-beta-depleted transplantation in children (dated by TCRdb to 2016 to 2018). In terms of the full investigation: Using TCR repertoire profiling, the study followed T-cell immune reconstitution in a quantitative way in children after TCRalphabeta/CD19-depleted allogeneic hematopoietic cell transplantation. The full study reports these points: About two months after transplant, the apparently early recovery of alphabetaT-cell counts reportedly depended on just several hundred clones that had expanded rapidly and came from non-depleted graft cells. In some patients, high TCRbeta diversity at day 60 was attributed to recipient T cells and intrathymic progenitors that had survived conditioning. The frequencies of hyperexpanded clones fell over the following months, and after one year, T-cell counts and TCRbeta diversity were mostly attributed to newly produced T cells.

What this sample's treatment or condition label stands for: allogeneic hematopoietic cell transplantation with graft depleted of TCRalphabeta T cells and CD19 B cells. Transplant recipients were children who received TCRalphabeta/CD19-depleted allogeneic hematopoietic cell grafts. The sequencing used PBMCs, mostly from graft donor cells, collected 360 days after TCRalphabeta/CD19-depleted stem cell transplant. This clonotype was obtained from a male patient under 10 years old who had a stem cell transplant for acute lymphoblastic leukemia, so the T cells may come from the graft donor.

The CDR3 corresponds to CASSHPWRGLGETQYF. The base sequence is TGCGCCAGCAGCCACCCCTGGAGGGGGCTGGGGGAGACCCAGTACTTC. This chain is built from TRBV4-1 and TRBJ2-5; the D gene is possibly TRBD1, with 7 bases matching. V is pared back by 3 bases and J by 5 bases, with 19 bases lying between the germline termini. CDR1 MGHRA and CDR2 YSYEKL were looked up in the germline V gene. There are 16 amino acids in the CDR3, from cysteine to phenylalanine inclusive. The DNA shown is the 48-base CDR3, in frame from base 1.